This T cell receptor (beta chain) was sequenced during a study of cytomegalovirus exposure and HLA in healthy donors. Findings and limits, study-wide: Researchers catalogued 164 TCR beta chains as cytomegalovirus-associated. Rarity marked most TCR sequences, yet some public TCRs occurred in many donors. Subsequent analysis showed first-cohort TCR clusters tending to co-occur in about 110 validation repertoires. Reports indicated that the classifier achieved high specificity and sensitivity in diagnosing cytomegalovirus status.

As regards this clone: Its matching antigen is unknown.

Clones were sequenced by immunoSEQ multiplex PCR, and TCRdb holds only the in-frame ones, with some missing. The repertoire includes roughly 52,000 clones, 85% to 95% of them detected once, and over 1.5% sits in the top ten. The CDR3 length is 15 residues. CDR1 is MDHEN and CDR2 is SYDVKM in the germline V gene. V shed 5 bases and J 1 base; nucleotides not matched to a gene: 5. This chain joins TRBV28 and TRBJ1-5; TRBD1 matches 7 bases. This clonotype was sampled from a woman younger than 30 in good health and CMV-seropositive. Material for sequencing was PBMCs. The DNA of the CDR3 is TGTGCCAGCAGTCCACCGGGACAGAGCAATCAGCCCCAGCATTTT. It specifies CASSPPGQSNQPQHF.